This T cell receptor (beta chain) emerged from a study of T cells after yellow fever vaccination. Study summary: SMART-Seq v4 Ultra Low Input prepared libraries from low-cell fractions.

Synthesis of TCR cDNA relied on 5'RACE template switching, which attached a universal primer site and UMIs. TCRdb itself ran the 5' RACE reads through MiXCR, one entry per CDR3 protein. Of 160,000 or so distinct CDR3 sequences in the sample, less than 9% were seen once. This clonotype was recorded at least ten times. The antigen remains unidentified. Findings of the study overall: Only a small proportion of the clonotypes turned up in both the CD4 and the CD8 compartments, likely arising from convergent recombination. Clones from primary vaccination mostly reappeared after the booster (over 95% CD4, approximately 88% CD8).

Germline CDR1 reads ENHRY; CDR2 reads SYGVKD. CDR3 length: 11 residues. V lost 5 bases, J lost 5 bases, and 6 bases lay in between. The sequence was collected from a young man who received the YFV17D yellow fever vaccine. The chain has TRBV10-3 and TRBJ2-5; no clear D. The sample was CD4+ T cells sorted from PBMCs, taken around 5 days after the first yellow fever vaccination. The CDR3 DNA follows: TGTGCCATCAGTTCAGTGGAGACCCAGTACTTC. Encoded protein: CAISSVETQYF.